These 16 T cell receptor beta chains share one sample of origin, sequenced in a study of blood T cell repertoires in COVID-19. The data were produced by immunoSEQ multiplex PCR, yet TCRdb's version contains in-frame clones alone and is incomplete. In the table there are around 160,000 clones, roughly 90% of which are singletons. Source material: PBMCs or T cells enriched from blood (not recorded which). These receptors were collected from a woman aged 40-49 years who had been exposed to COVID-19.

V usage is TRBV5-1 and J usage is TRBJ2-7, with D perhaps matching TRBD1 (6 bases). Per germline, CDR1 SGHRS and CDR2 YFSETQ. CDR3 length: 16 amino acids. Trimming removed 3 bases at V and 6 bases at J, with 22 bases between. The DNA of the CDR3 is TGCGCCAGCAGCTCAAGAAACAGGGACCAGGTGGGCGAGCAGTACTTC. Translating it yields CASSSRNRDQVGEQYF.

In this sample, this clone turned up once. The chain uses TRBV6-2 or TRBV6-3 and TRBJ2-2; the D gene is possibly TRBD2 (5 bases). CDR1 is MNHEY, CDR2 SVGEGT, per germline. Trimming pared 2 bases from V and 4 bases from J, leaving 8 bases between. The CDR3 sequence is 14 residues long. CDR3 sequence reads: CASSYQEATGELFF. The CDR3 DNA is TGTGCCAGCAGTTACCAGGAGGCCACCGGGGAGCTGTTTTTT.

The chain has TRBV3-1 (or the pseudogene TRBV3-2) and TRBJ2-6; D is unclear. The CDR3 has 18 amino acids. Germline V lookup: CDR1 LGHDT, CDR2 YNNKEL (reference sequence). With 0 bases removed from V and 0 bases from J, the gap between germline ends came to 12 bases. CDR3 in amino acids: CASSQDPVISSGANVLTF. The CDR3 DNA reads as TGTGCCAGCAGCCAAGATCCAGTTATCAGCTCTGGGGCCAACGTCCTGACTTTC.

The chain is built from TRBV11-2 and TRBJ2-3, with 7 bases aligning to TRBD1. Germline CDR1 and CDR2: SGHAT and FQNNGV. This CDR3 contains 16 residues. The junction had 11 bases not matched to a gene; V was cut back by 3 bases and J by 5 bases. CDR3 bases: TGTGCCAGCAGCTTGCAACAGGGGAGTAGGGAAGATACGCAGTATTTT. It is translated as CASSLQQGSREDTQYF.

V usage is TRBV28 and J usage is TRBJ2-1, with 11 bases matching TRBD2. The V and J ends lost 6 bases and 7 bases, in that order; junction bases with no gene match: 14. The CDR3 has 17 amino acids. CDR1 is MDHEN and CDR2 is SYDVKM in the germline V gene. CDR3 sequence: CASRGDLAGGIGNEQFF. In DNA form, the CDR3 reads TGTGCCAGCAGAGGGGACTTAGCGGGGGGGATTGGTAATGAGCAGTTCTTC.

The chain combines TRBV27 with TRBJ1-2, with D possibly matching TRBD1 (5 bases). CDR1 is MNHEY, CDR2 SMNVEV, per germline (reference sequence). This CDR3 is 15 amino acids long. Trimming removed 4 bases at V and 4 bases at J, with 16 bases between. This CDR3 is CASSSGQGSFYGYTF. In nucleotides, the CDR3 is TGTGCCAGCAGTTCTGGGCAGGGATCGTTCTATGGCTACACCTTC.

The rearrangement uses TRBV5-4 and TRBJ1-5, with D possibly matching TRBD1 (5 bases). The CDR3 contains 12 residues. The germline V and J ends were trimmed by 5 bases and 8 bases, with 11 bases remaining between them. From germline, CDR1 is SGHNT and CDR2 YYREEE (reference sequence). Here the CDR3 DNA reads TGTGCCAGCAGGGCCCAGGGCGAGCCCCAGCATTTT. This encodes CASRAQGEPQHF.

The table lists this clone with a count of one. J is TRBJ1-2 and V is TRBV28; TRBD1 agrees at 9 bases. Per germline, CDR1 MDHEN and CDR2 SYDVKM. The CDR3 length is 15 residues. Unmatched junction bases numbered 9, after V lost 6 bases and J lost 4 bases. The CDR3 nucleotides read TGTGCCAGCAGCTTAGCCGGGACAGGGCTCTATGGCTACACCTTC. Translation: CASSLAGTGLYGYTF.

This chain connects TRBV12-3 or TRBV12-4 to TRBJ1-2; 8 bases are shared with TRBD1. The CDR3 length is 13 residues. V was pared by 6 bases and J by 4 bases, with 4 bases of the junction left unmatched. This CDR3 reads CASSSDRGYGYTF. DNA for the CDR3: TGTGCCAGCAGCTCTGACAGGGGCTATGGCTACACCTTC.

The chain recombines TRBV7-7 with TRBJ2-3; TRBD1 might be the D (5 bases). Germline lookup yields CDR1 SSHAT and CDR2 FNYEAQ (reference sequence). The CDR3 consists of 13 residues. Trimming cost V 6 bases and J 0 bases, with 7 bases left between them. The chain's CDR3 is CASSKGSTDTQYF. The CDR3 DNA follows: TGTGCCAGCAGTAAGGGGAGCACAGATACGCAGTATTTT.

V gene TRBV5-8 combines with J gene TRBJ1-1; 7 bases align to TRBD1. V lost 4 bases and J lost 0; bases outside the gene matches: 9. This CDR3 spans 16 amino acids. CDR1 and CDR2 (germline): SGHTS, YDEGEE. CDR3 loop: CASSAGGGRMNTEAFF. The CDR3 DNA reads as TGTGCCAGCAGCGCTGGAGGGGGCAGGATGAACACTGAAGCTTTCTTT. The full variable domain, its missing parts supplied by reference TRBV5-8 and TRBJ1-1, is EAGVTQSPTHLIKTRGQQATLRCSPISGHTSVYWYQQALGLGLQFLLWYDEGEERNRGNFPPRFSGRQFPNYSSELNVNALELEDSALYLCASSAGGGRMNTEAFFGQGTRLTVV.

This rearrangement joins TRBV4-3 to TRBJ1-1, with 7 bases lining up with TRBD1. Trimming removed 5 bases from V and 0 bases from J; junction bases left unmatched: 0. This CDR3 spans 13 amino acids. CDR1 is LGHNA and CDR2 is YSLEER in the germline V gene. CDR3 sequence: CASSGTVNTEAFF. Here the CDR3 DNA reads TGCGCCAGCAGCGGGACAGTGAACACTGAAGCTTTCTTT.

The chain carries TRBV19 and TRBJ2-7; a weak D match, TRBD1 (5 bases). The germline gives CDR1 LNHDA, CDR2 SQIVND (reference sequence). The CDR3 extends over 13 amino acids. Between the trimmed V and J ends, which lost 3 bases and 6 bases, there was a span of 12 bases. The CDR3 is CASSMSQVGEQYF. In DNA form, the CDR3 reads TGTGCCAGTAGTATGTCACAGGTTGGCGAGCAGTACTTC.

In nucleotides, the CDR3 is TGTGCCAGCAGCCCACTAGCGGGGGGCCAAGAGACCCAGTACTTC. This gives the protein CASSPLAGGQETQYF. V and J are TRBV11-2 and TRBJ2-5; 12 nucleotides align to TRBD2. CDR1 and CDR2 (germline): SGHAT, FQNNGV. V shed 5 bases and J 1 base; nucleotides not matched to a gene: 2. The CDR3 spans 15 residues. The complete variable domain, with remaining parts taken from reference TRBV11-2 and TRBJ2-5, reads EAGVAQSPRYKIIEKRQSVAFWCNPISGHATLYWYQQILGQGPKLLIQFQNNGVVDDSQLPKDRFSAERLKGVDSTLKIQPAKLEDSAVYLCASSPLAGGQETQYFGPGTRLLVL.

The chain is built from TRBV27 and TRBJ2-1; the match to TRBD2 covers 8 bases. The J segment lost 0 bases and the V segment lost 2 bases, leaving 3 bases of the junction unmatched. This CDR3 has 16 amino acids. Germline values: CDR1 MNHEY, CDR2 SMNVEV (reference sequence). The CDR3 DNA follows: TGTGCCAGCAGTTTAGGACTAGCCGTCTCCTACAATGAGCAGTTCTTC. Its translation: CASSLGLAVSYNEQFF.

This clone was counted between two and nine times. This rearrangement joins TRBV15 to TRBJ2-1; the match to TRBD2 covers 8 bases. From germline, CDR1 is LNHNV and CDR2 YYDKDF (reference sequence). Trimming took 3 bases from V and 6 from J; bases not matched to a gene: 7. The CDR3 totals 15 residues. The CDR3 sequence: CATSRATSAPNEQFF. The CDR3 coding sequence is TGTGCCACCAGCAGGGCGACTAGCGCCCCCAATGAGCAGTTCTTC.